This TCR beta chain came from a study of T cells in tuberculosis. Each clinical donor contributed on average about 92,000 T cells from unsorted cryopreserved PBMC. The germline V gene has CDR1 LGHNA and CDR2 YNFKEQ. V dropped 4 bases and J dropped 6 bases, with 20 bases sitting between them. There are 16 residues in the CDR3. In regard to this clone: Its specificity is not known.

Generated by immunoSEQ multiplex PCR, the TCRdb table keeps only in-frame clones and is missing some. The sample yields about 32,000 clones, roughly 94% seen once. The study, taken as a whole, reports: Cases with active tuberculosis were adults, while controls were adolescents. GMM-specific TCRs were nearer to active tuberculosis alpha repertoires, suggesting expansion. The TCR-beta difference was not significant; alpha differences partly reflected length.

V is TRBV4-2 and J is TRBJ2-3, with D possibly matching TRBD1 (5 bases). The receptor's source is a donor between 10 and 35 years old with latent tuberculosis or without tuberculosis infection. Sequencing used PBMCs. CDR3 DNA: TGTGCCAGCAGCCTCGGCCCACCTCCCTCAGGGGATACGCAGTATTTT. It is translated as CASSLGPPPSGDTQYF.